This T cell receptor (beta chain) was observed in a study of tumor-infiltrating lymphocytes in localized non-small cell lung cancer. Study-wide context: Several tumor histologies, both smoking statuses, and some post-neoadjuvant chemotherapy samples were included.

Study-level findings and limits: Tumors had more T cell infiltration than uninvolved lung, per TCRbeta sequencing and CD3 counts. Different pieces of the same tissue were used for each assay. TCR sequencing covered a subset of patients with enough tissue.

Sequenced by immunoSEQ multiplex PCR; TCRdb stores in-frame clones only, minus some. The sample contains more than 10,000 clones, roughly 85% of which appear only once. On this clone itself: What it binds is not known.

From germline, CDR1 is SGHTA and CDR2 FQGNSA. This CDR3 comprises 12 residues. V was shortened by 1 base and J by 6 bases, with 3 bases between the two germline ends. This TCR was recovered from a human donor with non-small cell lung cancer. The sample was uninvolved lung tissue not adjacent to the tumor. V and J are TRBV7-2 and TRBJ2-2; D remains ambiguous. CDR3 sequence reads: CASSLDAGELFF. CDR3 coding DNA: TGTGCCAGCAGCTTAGATGCCGGGGAGCTGTTTTTT.